The 24 T cell receptor beta chains reported below all come from one sample, sequenced in a study of long-term antiretroviral therapy in people with HIV. They ran version v3.0 of the immunoSEQ assay at survey level. Some clones are missing from TCRdb's copy, which holds only in-frame ones; the method was immunoSEQ multiplex PCR. Seen here are some 45,000 clones, approximately 89% observed once, and the top ten hold around 5%. The starting material was unsorted PBMCs, obtained 0.1 years before starting antiretroviral therapy. The receptors shown here come from a woman aged 45-65 years with HIV.

The sample holds one count of this clone. The genes are TRBV9 and TRBJ2-2, with 16 bases matching TRBD2. CDR1 and CDR2 (germline): SGDLS, YYNGEE. CDR3 length: 18 residues. The V segment lost 4 bases and the J segment 5 bases; nucleotides outside the gene matches: 8. CDR3 DNA sequence: TGTGCCAGCAGCTTCGGGACTAGCGGGGGGGCCGTGACCGGGGAGCTGTTTTTT. This translates into CASSFGTSGGAVTGELFF.

V gene TRBV5-4 combines with J gene TRBJ2-1, with D uncertain. Trimming removed 0 bases at V and 8 bases at J, with 9 bases between. The CDR3 contains 13 residues. Germline V CDR1 and CDR2: SGHNT, YYREEE (reference sequence). In nucleotides, the CDR3 is TGTGCCAGCAGCTTGGGGGTCGGCGATGAGCAGTTCTTC. Translating gives CASSLGVGDEQFF.

This clone was observed once. The chain employs TRBV7-9 and TRBJ2-3; 10 bases are a match to TRBD2. The V gene end was trimmed by 4 bases and the J gene end by 0 bases; junction bases not matched to a gene: 4. Germline V gene data show CDR1 as SEHNR and CDR2 as FQNEAQ (reference sequence). The CDR3 is made up of 16 amino acids. CDR3 in DNA: TGTGCCAGCAGCTCGCGACTAGCGGGTAGCACAGATACGCAGTATTTT. Amino acid sequence: CASSSRLAGSTDTQYF.

CDR3 coding DNA: TGTGCCAGCAGCGTAGTCCCAGATTCTAACTATGGCTACACCTTC. Its protein product is CASSVVPDSNYGYTF. The J gene is TRBJ1-2, the V gene TRBV9; D uncertain. The germline V gene has CDR1 SGDLS and CDR2 YYNGEE. Trimming cost V 0 bases and J 0 bases, with 9 bases left between them. The CDR3 runs to 15 residues.

This clone was counted a few times. The chain uses TRBV6-6 and TRBJ1-1; TRBD1 might be the D (6 bases). The CDR3 is made up of 14 amino acids. Between the trimmed V and J ends, which lost 6 bases and 4 bases, there was a span of 15 bases. Germline V gene lookup returns CDR1 MNHNY and CDR2 SVGAGI (reference sequence). The CDR3 spells CASRDRQAGTEAFF. The CDR3 region has the DNA TGTGCCAGCAGGGACAGACAGGCGGGCACTGAAGCTTTCTTT.

The chain uses TRBV18 and TRBJ1-1, with D possibly TRBD1 on 5 matching bases. V was shortened by 3 bases and J by 11 bases, with 10 bases between the two germline ends. CDR1 is KGHSH and CDR2 is LQKENI in the germline V gene. The length of the CDR3 is 11 residues. The CDR3 loop is CASSPDKEAFF. In nucleotides, the CDR3 is TGTGCCAGCTCACCGGACAAGGAGGCTTTCTTT.

This chain uses TRBV29-1 with TRBJ2-1; D gene unclear. V was shortened by 1 base and J by 4 bases, with 8 bases between the two germline ends. The CDR3 loop spans 13 amino acids. Germline CDR1 SQVTM, CDR2 ANQGSEA. CDR3 sequence reads: CSVEGPEYNEQFF. The CDR3 bases are TGCAGCGTTGAAGGTCCGGAGTACAATGAGCAGTTCTTC.

In this sample, this clone turned up a few times. The chain has TRBV19 and TRBJ1-2; 9 nucleotides agree with TRBD1. V shed 6 bases and J 5 bases; nucleotides not matched to a gene: 10. CDR3 length: 15 amino acids. Germline values: CDR1 LNHDA, CDR2 SQIVND (reference sequence). CDR3 nucleotides: TGTGCCAGTAGCACGACCGGGACAGGGACGTATGGCTACACCTTC. It translates to CASSTTGTGTYGYTF.

This clone is termed medium-sized. The V and J genes are TRBV7-6 and TRBJ2-5; D unclear. The CDR3 spans 15 residues. Germline CDR1 is SGHVS and CDR2 is FNYEAQ. V lost 2 bases and J lost 2, with 12 bases in between. This chain's CDR3 is CASSLRFGRQETQYF. CDR3 sequence (DNA): TGTGCCAGCAGCTTACGATTTGGCCGACAAGAGACCCAGTACTTC. The full variable domain, rest sourced from reference TRBV7-6 and TRBJ2-5, is GAGVSQSPRYKVTKRGQDVALRCDPISGHVSLYWYRQALGQGPEFLTYFNYEAQQDKSGLPNDRFSAERPEGSISTLTIQRTEQRDSAMYRCASSLRFGRQETQYFGPGTRLLVL.

V gene TRBV15 combines with J gene TRBJ1-1, with no clear D. Trimming left V 0 bases short and J 3 bases short, with 17 bases between. This CDR3 contains 17 residues. Per the germline V gene, CDR1 is LNHNV and CDR2 is YYDKDF (reference sequence). The CDR3 nucleotides are TGTGCCACCAGCAGAGAGAGGGTCGGACTACGCCACACTGAAGCTTTCTTT. Residues: CATSRERVGLRHTEAFF.

V and J are TRBV14 and TRBJ1-2, with D hard to call. The CDR3 has 12 amino acids. The V end lost 3 bases, the J end lost 4 bases, and 6 bases lay between the germline ends. CDR1 and CDR2 from the germline V gene are SGHDN and FVKESK. The CDR3 is CASSHPPYGYTF. In DNA, the CDR3 is TGTGCCAGCAGCCATCCCCCCTATGGCTACACCTTC.

The chain uses TRBV7-6 and TRBJ1-1; D gene ambiguous. CDR1 and CDR2 (germline): SGHVS, FNYEAQ. V gave up 5 bases and J gave up 0 bases, with 13 bases separating them. The CDR3 loop spans 15 amino acids. The CDR3 is CASSAQPTVNTEAFF. The CDR3 DNA reads TGTGCCAGCAGCGCTCAACCAACGGTGAACACTGAAGCTTTCTTT.

V is TRBV27 and J is TRBJ1-1; D not resolved. V lost 6 bases to trimming and J lost 6 bases, with 8 bases between them. Germline values: CDR1 MNHEY, CDR2 SMNVEV (reference sequence). The CDR3 length is 11 residues. The CDR3 sequence: CASRRGAEAFF. The CDR3 region has the DNA TGTGCCAGCAGGAGAGGCGCTGAAGCTTTCTTT.

The chain recombines TRBV29-1 with TRBJ1-4, with TRBD1 as a possible D gene (5 bases). This CDR3 has 13 residues. With 2 bases removed from V and 8 bases from J, the gap between germline ends came to 12 bases. CDR1 and CDR2 (germline): SQVTM, ANQGSEA. The CDR3 loop reads CSVERGQEEKLFF. The CDR3 DNA reads TGCAGCGTTGAAAGGGGTCAGGAAGAAAAACTGTTTTTT.

The genes are TRBV7-3 and TRBJ1-2; TRBD1 matches 8 bases. Trimming at V came to 5 bases and at J to 0 bases, leaving 5 bases not matched to a gene. Germline V gives CDR1 SGHTA, CDR2 FQGTGA. The CDR3 totals 15 residues. CDR3 in amino acids: CASSEGQGANYGYTF. The DNA of the CDR3 is TGTGCCAGCAGCGAAGGACAGGGCGCTAACTATGGCTACACCTTC.

This clone has only a few counts. The V gene is TRBV2, the J gene TRBJ2-7; D gene unclear. CDR1 and CDR2 (germline): SNHLY, FYNNEI. With 8 bases removed from V and 0 bases from J, the gap between germline ends came to 8 bases. The CDR3 has 12 amino acids. The CDR3 protein is CASGQGSYEQYF. CDR3 sequence (DNA): TGTGCCAGCGGGCAAGGCTCCTACGAGCAGTACTTC.

The gene calls are TRBV2 and TRBJ1-3; no clear D. Trimming took off 2 bases at V and 5 bases at J, with 13 bases between the two ends. Germline V gene lookup returns CDR1 SNHLY and CDR2 FYNNEI. There are 15 residues in the CDR3. CDR3 bases: TGTGCCAGCAGTGAACGGACGGGGAGGAGAAACACCATATATTTT. Protein: CASSERTGRRNTIYF.

The V and J genes are TRBV7-9 and TRBJ2-5; 10 nucleotides align to TRBD2. The V gene end was trimmed by 6 bases and the J gene end by 5 bases; junction bases not matched to a gene: 6. The CDR3 covers 14 residues. Germline V lookup: CDR1 SEHNR, CDR2 FQNEAQ (reference sequence). For the CDR3, the DNA is TGTGCCAGCAGTTTTCTAGCGGGGGTGGAGACCCAGTACTTC. Protein product: CASSFLAGVETQYF.

V gene TRBV7-3 combines with J gene TRBJ2-5; perhaps D is TRBD1 or TRBD2 (6 bases each). Germline CDR1 and CDR2: SGHTA and FQGTGA. The CDR3 has 13 residues. V shed 5 bases and J shed 5 bases, with 12 bases lying between them. DNA for the CDR3: TGTGCCAGCAGCCCGGGGGCGGGGGAGACCCAGTACTTC. Protein: CASSPGAGETQYF.

This chain links TRBV4-1 with TRBJ2-3, with D perhaps TRBD2 (6 bases). The germline V and J ends were trimmed by 4 bases and 0 bases, with 11 bases remaining between them. CDR1 is MGHRA and CDR2 is YSYEKL in the germline V gene. The CDR3 length is 15 residues. CDR3 region: CASSPFGRSTDTQYF. The CDR3 nucleotides are TGCGCCAGCAGCCCCTTCGGGAGAAGCACAGATACGCAGTATTTT.

The rearrangement joins TRBV5-6 to TRBJ1-5, with D perhaps TRBD1 (5 bases). Germline V lookup: CDR1 SGHDT, CDR2 YYEEEE. Trimming pared 4 bases from V and 2 bases from J, leaving 16 bases between. CDR3 size: 16 residues. Here the CDR3 reads CASSQKGLRGNQPQHF. CDR3 nucleotides: TGTGCCAGCAGCCAAAAGGGGTTGAGGGGCAATCAGCCCCAGCATTTT.

The chain has TRBV2 and TRBJ1-2, with no clear D. Germline V gene data show CDR1 as SNHLY and CDR2 as FYNNEI. CDR3 length: 13 residues. Trimming cost V 7 bases and J 0 bases, with 9 bases left between them. Here the CDR3 reads CASNPLSNYGYTF. The CDR3 DNA follows: TGTGCCAGCAACCCGCTCTCTAACTATGGCTACACCTTC.

V usage is TRBV10-3 and J usage is TRBJ1-2; D call uncertain. CDR3 size: 15 residues. Germline V lookup: CDR1 ENHRY, CDR2 SYGVKD. Trimming stripped 0 bases from V and 4 bases from J, with 12 bases between. The CDR3 loop reads CAISESASLTYGYTF. The CDR3 bases are TGTGCCATCAGTGAGTCTGCTTCCCTCACCTATGGCTACACCTTC.

This sequence joins TRBV5-4 and TRBJ1-1, with 8 bases matching TRBD1. Germline V gene lookup returns CDR1 SGHNT and CDR2 YYREEE (reference sequence). This CDR3 comprises 14 residues. Losses at the gene ends were 4 bases for V and 1 base for J; bases not matched to a gene: 3. CDR3 protein: CASSIGQGNTEAFF. In nucleotides, the CDR3 is TGTGCCAGCAGCATCGGACAGGGGAACACTGAAGCTTTCTTT. Variable domain in full (rest from reference TRBV5-4 and TRBJ1-1): ETGVTQSPTHLIKTRGQQVTLRCSSQSGHNTVSWYQQALGQGPQFIFQYYREEENGRGNFPPRFSGLQFPNYSSELNVNALELDDSALYLCASSIGQGNTEAFFGQGTRLTVV.